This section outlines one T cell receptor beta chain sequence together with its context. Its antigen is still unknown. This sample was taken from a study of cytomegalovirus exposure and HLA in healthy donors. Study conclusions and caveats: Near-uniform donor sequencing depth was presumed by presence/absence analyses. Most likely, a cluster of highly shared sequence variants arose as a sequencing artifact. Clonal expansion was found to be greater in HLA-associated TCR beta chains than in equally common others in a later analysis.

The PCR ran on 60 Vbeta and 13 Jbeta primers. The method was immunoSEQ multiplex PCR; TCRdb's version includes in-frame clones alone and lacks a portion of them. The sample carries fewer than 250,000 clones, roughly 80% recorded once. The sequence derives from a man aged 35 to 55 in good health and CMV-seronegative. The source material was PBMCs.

DNA for the CDR3: TGTGCCAGCAGCCCCCCCGGACAGGGGGCATATGGGGAGCTGTTTTTT. Translation gives CASSPPGQGAYGELFF. The rearrangement joins TRBV28 to TRBJ2-2; 11 bases are a match to TRBD1. V shed 6 bases and J 8 bases; nucleotides not matched to a gene: 11. The CDR3 extends over 16 amino acids. Germline values: CDR1 MDHEN, CDR2 SYDVKM.